This T cell receptor beta chain came from a study of shared clonotypes between healthy human individuals. Profiling relied on immunoSEQ multiplex PCR, and the TCRdb table lists in-frame clones only, not all of them. The sample consists of approximately 1.9 million clones, about 93% of them appearing once. CD45RO-negative, CCR7-selected cells formed the naive CD8 fraction, which excluded terminally differentiated effector memory CD45RA+ cells. The CDR3 spans 16 residues. V was shortened by 3 bases and J by 0 bases, with 14 bases between the two germline ends. Germline V gene sequence: CDR1 SEHNR, CDR2 FQNEAQ (reference sequence).

The genes are TRBV7-9 and TRBJ1-2; D remains unclear. Sequenced sample: naive CD8+ T cells from PBMCs. The receptor's source is a man aged 18 to 30 in good health. Some clones in this sample may be carry-over from other donors' samples. The CDR3 is CASSFDETATNYGYTF. The CDR3 bases are TGTGCCAGCAGCTTCGATGAGACCGCAACTAACTATGGCTACACCTTC. Together with reference TRBV7-9 and TRBJ1-2, the CDR3 gives the full variable domain: DTGVSQNPRHKITKRGQNVTFRCDPISEHNRLYWYRQTLGQGPEFLTYFQNEAQLEKSRLLSDRFSAERPKGSFSTLEIQRTEQGDSAMYLCASSFDETATNYGYTFGSGTRLTVV.